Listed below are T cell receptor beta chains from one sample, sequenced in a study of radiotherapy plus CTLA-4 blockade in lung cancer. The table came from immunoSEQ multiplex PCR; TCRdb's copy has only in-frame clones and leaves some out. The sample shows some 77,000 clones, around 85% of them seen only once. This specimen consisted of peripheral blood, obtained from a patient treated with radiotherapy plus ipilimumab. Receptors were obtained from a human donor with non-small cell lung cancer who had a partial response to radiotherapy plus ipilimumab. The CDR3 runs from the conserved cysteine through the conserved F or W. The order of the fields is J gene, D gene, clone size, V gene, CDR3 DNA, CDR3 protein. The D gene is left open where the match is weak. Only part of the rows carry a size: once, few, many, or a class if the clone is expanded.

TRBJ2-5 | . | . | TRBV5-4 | TGTGCCAGCAGCCCGCAAGGAGGCCCGGAGACCCAGTACTTC | CASSPQGGPETQYF
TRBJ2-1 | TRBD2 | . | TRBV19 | TGTGCCAGTAGGGGGGCGGGAGGACGGAATGAGCAGTTCTTC | CASRGAGGRNEQFF
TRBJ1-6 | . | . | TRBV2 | TGTGCCACCCAGAGTGGCGGTAGGTCACCCCTCCACTTT | CATQSGGRSPLHF
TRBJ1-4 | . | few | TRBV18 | TGTGCCAGCTCACCACGCGGGGAGGGTGAAAAACTGTTTTTT | CASSPRGEGEKLFF
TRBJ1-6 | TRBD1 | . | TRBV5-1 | TGCGCCAGCAGCTTGGCGACAGGGGCTAATTCACCCCTCCACTTT | CASSLATGANSPLHF
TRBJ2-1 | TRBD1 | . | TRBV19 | TGTGCCAGTAGTATTGGGACAGGGCCTTACAATGAGCAGTTCTTC | CASSIGTGPYNEQFF
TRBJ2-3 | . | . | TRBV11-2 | TGTGCCAGCAGCTTGTTGCGACAGGGGGCTAGCGGGGCAGATACGCAGTATTTT | CASSLLRQGASGADTQYF
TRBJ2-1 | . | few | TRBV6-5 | TGTGCCAGCAGTCCGGGGGATACCTACAATGAGCAGTTCTTC | CASSPGDTYNEQFF
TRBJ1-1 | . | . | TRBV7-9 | TGTGCCAGCAGCTTAGCGGGCCTGGAAGCTTTCTTT | CASSLAGLEAFF
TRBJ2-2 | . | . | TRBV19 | TGTGCCGGATCTTCAAGCGGTACGAACACCGGGGAGCTGTTTTTT | CAGSSSGTNTGELFF
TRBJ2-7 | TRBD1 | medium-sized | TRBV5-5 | TGTGCCAGCAGCCAGGGACAGGGGGACTACGAGCAGTACTTC | CASSQGQGDYEQYF
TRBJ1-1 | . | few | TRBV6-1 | TGTGCCAGCAGTGAACTTGCAGGGAATGAAGCTTTCTTT | CASSELAGNEAFF
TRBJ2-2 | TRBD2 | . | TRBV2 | TGTGCCAGCAGGAGGGGGGGGCTAGCGGGGACCGGGGAGCTGTTTTTT | CASRRGGLAGTGELFF
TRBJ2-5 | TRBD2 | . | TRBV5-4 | TGTGCCAGCGGCACTAGCGGGGGAATCCAAGAGACCCAGTACTTC | CASGTSGGIQETQYF
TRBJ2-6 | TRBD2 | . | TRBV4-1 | TGCGCCAGCAGCCAAGATCGGGGGGAAGGGGGGGCCAACGTCCTGACTTTC | CASSQDRGEGGANVLTF
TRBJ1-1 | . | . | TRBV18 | TGTGCCAGCTCCCCCGCGGGATACACTGAAGCTTTCTTT | CASSPAGYTEAFF
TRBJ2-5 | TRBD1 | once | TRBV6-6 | TGTGCCAGCAGAATATCTTCCACAGGGGCGGGCGAGACCCAGTACTTC | CASRISSTGAGETQYF
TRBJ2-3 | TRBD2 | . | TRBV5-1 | TGCGCCAGCAGCTTGGGGGGGGACTACACAGATACGCAGTATTTT | CASSLGGDYTDTQYF
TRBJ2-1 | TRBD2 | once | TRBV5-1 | TGCGCCAGCATGCGTACTAGCGGGAGTGGAAATGAGCAGTTCTTC | CASMRTSGSGNEQFF
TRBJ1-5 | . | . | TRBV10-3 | TGTGCCATCAGAGCAGGGGTGAGTAGCAATCAGCCCCAGCATTTT | CAIRAGVSSNQPQHF
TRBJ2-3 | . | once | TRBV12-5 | TGTGCTAGTGGTTTTGGGGCGAGAGCAGATACGCAGTATTTT | CASGFGARADTQYF
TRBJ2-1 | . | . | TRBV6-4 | TGTGCCAGCAGTGAAGCGGTGAGCTCCTACAATGAGCAGTTCTTC | CASSEAVSSYNEQFF
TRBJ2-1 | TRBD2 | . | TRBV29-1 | TGCAGCGTTATGGGACTAGCGAAGCCTAACAATGAGCAGTTCTTC | CSVMGLAKPNNEQFF
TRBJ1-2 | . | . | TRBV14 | TGTGCCAGCAGCCAAGACTGGCGGGACCCCTACACCTTC | CASSQDWRDPYTF
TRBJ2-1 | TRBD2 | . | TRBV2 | TGTGCCAGCAGTGAACGGGCTAGCGGGAGTTATAATGAGCAGTTCTTC | CASSERASGSYNEQFF
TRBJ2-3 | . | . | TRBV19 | TGTGCCAGTAGTACAGGGGGCACAGATACGCAGTATTTT | CASSTGGTDTQYF
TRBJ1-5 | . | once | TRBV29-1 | TGCAGCGTCCGTGCAGGCATCAATCAGCCCCAGCATTTT | CSVRAGINQPQHF
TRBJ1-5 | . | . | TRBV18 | TGTGCCAGCTCACCTCCCCGGGGGTCTAGGCCCCAGCATTTT | CASSPPRGSRPQHF